These T cell receptor beta chains were read from a single sample in a study of cytomegalovirus exposure and HLA in healthy donors. Profiled with immunoSEQ multiplex PCR; TCRdb holds only in-frame clones, not every one. The sample records 150,000 to 200,000 clones, more than 80% being singletons. Sequenced material: PBMCs. Receptors were obtained from a boy aged 5 to 17 in good health and CMV-seronegative. The CDR3 runs from the conserved cysteine through the conserved F or W. D genes are given only for firm matches.

j_gene	v_gene	d_gene	CDR3aa	CDR3nt
TRBJ1-4	TRBV7-9	.	CASSLGASTNEKLFF	TGTGCCAGCAGCTTAGGAGCGTCAACTAATGAAAAACTGTTTTTT
TRBJ1-2	TRBV6-1	.	CASRLGGNYGYTF	TGTGCCAGCAGGCTCGGAGGGAACTATGGCTACACCTTC
TRBJ1-1	TRBV19	.	CASSIAGPGTEAFF	TGTGCCAGTAGTATAGCAGGGCCCGGCACTGAAGCTTTCTTT
TRBJ1-1	TRBV6-1	.	CASSDPGPMREAFF	TGTGCCAGCAGTGACCCGGGTCCCATGCGGGAAGCTTTCTTT
TRBJ2-2	TRBV19	TRBD1	CASSIRQGARRGQYTGELFF	TGTGCCAGTAGTATCAGACAGGGGGCGCGACGGGGTCAATACACCGGGGAGCTGTTTTTT
TRBJ1-3	TRBV19	.	CASRGDIGNTIYF	TGTGCCAGTAGAGGGGACATCGGAAACACCATATATTTT
TRBJ2-1	TRBV27	TRBD2	CASSLSFSGGINEQFF	TGTGCCAGCAGTTTATCGTTTAGCGGGGGGATCAATGAGCAGTTCTTC
TRBJ1-2	TRBV5-1	.	CATSPQGFPYGYTF	TGCGCCACCAGCCCCCAGGGATTTCCCTATGGCTACACCTTC
TRBJ2-7	TRBV28	TRBD2	CASSLGPGGSSYEQYF	TGTGCCAGCAGTCTTGGCCCTGGCGGGAGCTCCTACGAGCAGTACTTC
TRBJ1-5	TRBV13	TRBD1	CASSSRTGGGNQPQHF	TGTGCCAGCAGCTCCCGGACAGGGGGAGGCAATCAGCCCCAGCATTTT
TRBJ2-7	TRBV19	.	CASSGGVPSSYEQYF	TGTGCCAGTAGTGGCGGGGTCCCGAGCTCCTACGAGCAGTACTTC
TRBJ1-2	TRBV19	.	CASTSNRANYGYTF	TGTGCCAGTACCTCAAACAGGGCCAACTATGGCTACACCTTC
TRBJ1-3	TRBV5-8	TRBD1	CARGTGSGNTIYF	TGTGCCAGGGGGACAGGATCTGGAAACACCATATATTTT
TRBJ1-2	TRBV27	TRBD1	CASSLLGQGWGYTF	TGTGCCAGCAGTTTACTAGGACAGGGGTGGGGCTACACCTTC
TRBJ2-7	TRBV7-2	.	CASSLDPGTRGEQYF	TGTGCCAGCAGCTTAGATCCGGGTACGCGTGGCGAGCAGTACTTC
TRBJ2-5	TRBV7-3	.	CASSLGGNQETQYF	TGTGCCAGCAGCCTCGGAGGGAACCAAGAGACCCAGTACTTC